This entry describes one T cell receptor beta chain. This sample was taken from a study of blood T cell repertoires in COVID-19. Study-wide background: Samples came from the United States, Italy and Spain, spanning acute and convalescent COVID-19. Nucleic acid was either cDNA or gDNA, and it came from T cells, B-cell-depleted T cells, or PBMCs.

V shed 7 bases and J shed 2 bases, with 30 bases lying between them. The germline CDR1 and CDR2 sequences are MNHEY and SMNVEV (reference sequence). This CDR3 spans 19 amino acids. Methods used by the authors: Amplification of reference gene primers was used by the study to estimate nucleated cell counts. Clones were sequenced by immunoSEQ multiplex PCR, and TCRdb holds only the in-frame ones, with some missing. V and J calls and clone size are given by that table; D and trimming were obtained from the DNA. The profile shows approximately 140,000 clones, roughly 84% of them singletons. The genes are TRBV27 and TRBJ2-7, with D maybe TRBD2 (6 bases). Material for sequencing was peripheral blood. The clonotype was recovered from a man between 65 and 80 years old with acute or convalescent COVID-19. The CDR3 coding sequence is TGTGCCAGCAACCCGACTAGACTTGGCCCTGGTCAACGCGCCTACGAGCAGTACTTC. It specifies CASNPTRLGPGQRAYEQYF.